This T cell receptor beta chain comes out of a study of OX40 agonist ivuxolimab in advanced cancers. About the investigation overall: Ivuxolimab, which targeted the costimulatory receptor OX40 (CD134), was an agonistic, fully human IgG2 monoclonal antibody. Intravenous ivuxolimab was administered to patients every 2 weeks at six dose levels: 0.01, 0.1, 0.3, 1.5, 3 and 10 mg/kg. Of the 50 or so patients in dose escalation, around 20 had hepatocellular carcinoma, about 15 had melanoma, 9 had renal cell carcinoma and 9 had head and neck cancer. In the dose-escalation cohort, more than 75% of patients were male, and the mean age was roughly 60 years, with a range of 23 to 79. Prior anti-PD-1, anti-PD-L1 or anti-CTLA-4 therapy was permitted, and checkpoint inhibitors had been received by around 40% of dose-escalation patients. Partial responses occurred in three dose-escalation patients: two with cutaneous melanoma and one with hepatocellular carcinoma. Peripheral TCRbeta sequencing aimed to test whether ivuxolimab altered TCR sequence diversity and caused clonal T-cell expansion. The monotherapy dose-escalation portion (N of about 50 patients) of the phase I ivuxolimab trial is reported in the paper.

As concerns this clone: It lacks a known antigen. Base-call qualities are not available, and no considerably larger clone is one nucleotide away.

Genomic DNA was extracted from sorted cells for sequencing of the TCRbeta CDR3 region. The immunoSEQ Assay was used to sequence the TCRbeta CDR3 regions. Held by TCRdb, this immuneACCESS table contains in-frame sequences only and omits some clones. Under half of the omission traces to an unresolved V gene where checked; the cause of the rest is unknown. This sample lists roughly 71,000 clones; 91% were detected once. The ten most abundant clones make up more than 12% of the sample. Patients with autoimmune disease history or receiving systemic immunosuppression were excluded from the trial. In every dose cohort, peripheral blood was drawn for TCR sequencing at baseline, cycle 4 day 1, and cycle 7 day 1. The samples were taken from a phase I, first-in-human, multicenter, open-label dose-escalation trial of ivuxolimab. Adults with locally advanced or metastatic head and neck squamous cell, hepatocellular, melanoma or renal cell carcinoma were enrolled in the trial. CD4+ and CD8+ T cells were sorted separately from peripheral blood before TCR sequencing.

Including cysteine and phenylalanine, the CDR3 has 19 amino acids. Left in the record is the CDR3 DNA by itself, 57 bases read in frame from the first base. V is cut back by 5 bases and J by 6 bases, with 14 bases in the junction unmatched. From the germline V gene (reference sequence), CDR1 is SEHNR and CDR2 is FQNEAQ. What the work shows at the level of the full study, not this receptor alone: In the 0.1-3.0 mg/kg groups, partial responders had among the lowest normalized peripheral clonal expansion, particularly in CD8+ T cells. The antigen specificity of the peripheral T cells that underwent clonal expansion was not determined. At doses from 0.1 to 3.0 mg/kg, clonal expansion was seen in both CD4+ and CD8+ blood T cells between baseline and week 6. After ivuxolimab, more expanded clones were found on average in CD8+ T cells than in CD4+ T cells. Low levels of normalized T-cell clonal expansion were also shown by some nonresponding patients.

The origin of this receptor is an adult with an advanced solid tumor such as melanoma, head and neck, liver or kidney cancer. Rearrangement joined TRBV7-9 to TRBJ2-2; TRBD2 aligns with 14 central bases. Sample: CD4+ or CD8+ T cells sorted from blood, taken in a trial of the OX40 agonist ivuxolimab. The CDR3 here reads CASSPRLAGGPGRAGELFF. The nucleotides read TGTGCCAGCAGCCCGCGACTAGCGGGAGGGCCCGGTAGGGCCGGGGAGCTGTTTTTT. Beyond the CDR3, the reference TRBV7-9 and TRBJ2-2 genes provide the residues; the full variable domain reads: DTGVSQNPRHKITKRGQNVTFRCDPISEHNRLYWYRQTLGQGPEFLTYFQNEAQLEKSRLLSDRFSAERPKGSFSTLEIQRTEQGDSAMYLCASSPRLAGGPGRAGELFFGEGSRLTVL.